Presented here are 21 T cell receptor beta chains from one specimen sequenced in a study of STAT5B mutations in CD4+ large granular lymphocyte leukemia. Sequencing used immunoSEQ multiplex PCR; TCRdb keeps in-frame clones, though not all of them. The table records approximately 39,000 clones, 70% to 90% of them present only once. The sequenced sample was CD4+ T cells from blood buffy coats. The receptors stem from a human donor in good health.

The V call is TRBV11-2, the J call TRBJ2-1; D is unresolved. This CDR3 spans 12 amino acids. The germline CDR1 and CDR2 sequences are SGHAT and FQNNGV. Between the trimmed V and J ends, which lost 1 base and 9 bases, there was a span of 7 bases. The CDR3 sequence: CASSLGHREQFF. For the CDR3, the DNA is TGTGCCAGCAGCTTAGGGCATCGTGAGCAGTTCTTC.

V is TRBV28 and J is TRBJ1-6; 8 nucleotides line up with TRBD1. Germline assignment: CDR1 MDHEN and CDR2 SYDVKM. The V segment lost 5 bases and the J segment 6 bases; nucleotides outside the gene matches: 3. CDR3 length: 14 residues. This CDR3 reads CASSNGQGNSPLHF. The CDR3 region has the DNA TGTGCCAGCAGTAATGGACAGGGTAATTCACCCCTCCACTTT.

This clone was seen just once. J is TRBJ2-2 and V is TRBV10-3, with D maybe TRBD2 (5 bases). The CDR3 spans 13 residues. CDR1 ENHRY and CDR2 SYGVKD come from the germline V gene. V lost 10 bases and J lost 2, with 11 bases in between. The CDR3 bases are TGTGCCACCTTGGACTTTAACACCGGGGAGCTGTTTTTT. Its translation: CATLDFNTGELFF.

This chain connects TRBV2 to TRBJ2-5; 9 positions match TRBD2. CDR3 length: 16 residues. From germline, CDR1 is SNHLY and CDR2 FYNNEI. J gave up 2 bases and V 9 bases, and 13 bases lay outside the gene matches. In DNA, the CDR3 is TGTGCCAGATCAAAGGAGCGGGGGGCTACGCAAGAGACCCAGTACTTC. Translated: CARSKERGATQETQYF.

The chain has TRBV6-5 and TRBJ2-2, with D possibly being TRBD2 (5 bases). CDR3 length: 16 residues. V lost 4 bases, J lost 5 bases, and 17 bases lay in between. Germline V CDR1 and CDR2: MNHEY, SVGAGI. CDR3 in DNA: TGTGCCAGCAGTTCCCGGACTGTTCAAAGGACCGGGGAGCTGTTTTTT. Translated: CASSSRTVQRTGELFF.

The chain's CDR3 is CASSEGGTGRYEQFF. Written as DNA, the CDR3 is TGTGCCAGCAGTGAAGGGGGGACAGGGCGTTATGAGCAGTTCTTC. The V call is TRBV6-1, the J call TRBJ2-1, with 9 nucleotides matching TRBD1. The ends lost 1 base at V and 8 bases at J; junction bases unmatched: 6. CDR1 and CDR2 from the germline V gene are MNHNS and SASEGT. This CDR3 has 15 residues.

V and J are TRBV28 and TRBJ1-2, with D maybe TRBD1 (5 bases). Trimming removed 6 bases from V and 4 bases from J, with 18 bases in between. From germline, CDR1 is MDHEN and CDR2 SYDVKM. The CDR3 contains 15 residues. In DNA, the CDR3 is TGTGCCAGCAGGCTCGCGGGGCGCGCCGGCTATGGCTACACCTTC. It yields the protein CASRLAGRAGYGYTF.

This chain links TRBV6-1 with TRBJ2-1; D might be TRBD2 (6 bases). This CDR3 has 12 amino acids. The ends were cut back, 6 bases at V and 8 bases at J, with 11 bases in the middle. Germline V gene sequence: CDR1 MNHNS, CDR2 SASEGT. The CDR3 reads CASSGSGYEQFF. The CDR3 DNA is TGTGCCAGCAGCGGGAGCGGGTATGAGCAGTTCTTC.

This chain uses TRBV6-1 with TRBJ2-4; D is unclear. The V and J ends lost 3 bases and 15 bases respectively, with 18 bases between them. The CDR3 length is 13 residues. Germline CDR1 reads MNHNS; CDR2 reads SASEGT. The CDR3 sequence is CASSDLEGTPPYF. In DNA form, the CDR3 reads TGTGCCAGCAGTGATCTTGAAGGAACCCCCCCGTACTTC.

The V call is TRBV19, the J call TRBJ2-7; tentatively, D is TRBD1 (6 bases). Germline CDR1 reads LNHDA; CDR2 reads SQIVND (reference sequence). This CDR3 spans 15 amino acids. V lost 3 bases and J lost 2, with 14 bases in between. CDR3: CASSMRGIGPYEQYF. CDR3 nucleotide sequence: TGTGCCAGTAGTATGAGGGGGATCGGCCCCTACGAGCAGTACTTC.

This chain uses TRBV30 with TRBJ2-7, with 8 bases matching TRBD1. The CDR3 is 17 amino acids. Germline V gene sequence: CDR1 GTSNPN, CDR2 SVGIG (reference sequence). With V trimmed by 2 bases and J by 5 bases, 17 bases remained unmatched. The CDR3 loop is CAWSLSRTGSLLDEQYF. For the CDR3, the DNA is TGTGCCTGGAGTCTCTCTCGGACAGGGAGCCTTTTGGACGAGCAGTACTTC.

The chain links TRBV27 to TRBJ2-1; D uncertain. The CDR3 loop spans 15 amino acids. CDR1 and CDR2 from the germline V gene are MNHEY and SMNVEV (reference sequence). V shed 3 bases and J shed 4 bases, with 13 bases lying between them. Here the CDR3 DNA reads TGTGCCAGCAGTTTTGCTTACAAAGGGTACAATGAGCAGTTCTTC. Amino acids: CASSFAYKGYNEQFF.

This chain uses TRBV11-2 with TRBJ2-1; D is undetermined. The V and J ends lost 4 bases and 6 bases respectively, with 7 bases between them. The CDR3 has 12 residues. Germline lookup yields CDR1 SGHAT and CDR2 FQNNGV. This CDR3 is CASSSFRNEQFF. The CDR3 DNA follows: TGTGCCAGCAGCTCCTTTCGCAATGAGCAGTTCTTC.

V is TRBV9 and J is TRBJ2-1; D not certain. There are 15 residues in the CDR3. V dropped 2 bases and J dropped 6 bases, with 15 bases sitting between them. Germline CDR1 is SGDLS and CDR2 is YYNGEE. CDR3 region: CASSVRTFSPNEQFF. DNA for the CDR3: TGTGCCAGCAGCGTTAGGACCTTCTCGCCCAATGAGCAGTTCTTC.

This clone was counted once. V usage is TRBV6-1 and J usage is TRBJ1-1, with a tentative D call TRBD1 (6 bases). The CDR3 contains 21 residues. Trimming pared 1 base from V and 1 base from J, leaving 28 bases between. The V gene's germline CDR1 is MNHNS and CDR2 SASEGT. For the CDR3, the DNA is TGTGCCAGCAGTGAAGAGGGATTAGACTATCAGAGTATGGGGGCGAACACTGAAGCTTTCTTT. As protein: CASSEEGLDYQSMGANTEAFF.

This chain links TRBV9 with TRBJ2-7, with 8 bases matching TRBD2. Germline CDR1 and CDR2: SGDLS and YYNGEE. The CDR3 is 15 residues long. V dropped 2 bases and J dropped 4; count of bases not matched to a gene: 8. CDR3: CASSVDGRAVYEQYF. CDR3 coding DNA: TGTGCCAGCAGCGTTGACGGGAGGGCCGTGTACGAGCAGTACTTC.

The gene calls are TRBV6-1 and TRBJ1-3, with TRBD1 matching over 7 bases. Germline CDR1 and CDR2: MNHNS and SASEGT. The CDR3 contains 14 residues. The V gene end was trimmed by 7 bases and the J gene end by 7 bases; junction bases not matched to a gene: 10. The CDR3 reads CASTLDRDINTIYF. CDR3 DNA sequence: TGTGCCAGCACCCTTGACAGGGATATCAACACCATATATTTT.

The CDR3 is CASSLGSSGGLYEQYF. CDR3 nucleotides: TGCGCCAGCAGCTTGGGGTCTAGCGGGGGACTCTACGAGCAGTACTTC. V gene TRBV5-1 combines with J gene TRBJ2-7, with 10 positions matching TRBD2. Germline V gene data show CDR1 as SGHRS and CDR2 as YFSETQ. Unmatched junction bases numbered 6, after V lost 0 bases and J lost 3 bases. The CDR3 spans 16 residues.

V usage is TRBV5-1 and J usage is TRBJ1-3; 9 bases agree with TRBD1. V was clipped by 3 bases and J by 3 bases; unmatched bases: 7. Germline assignment: CDR1 SGHRS and CDR2 YFSETQ. CDR3 size: 16 residues. The CDR3 DNA reads as TGCGCCAGCAGCTCTACCGGGACAGGGATTGGAAACACCATATATTTT. This sequence encodes CASSSTGTGIGNTIYF.

The V gene is TRBV7-8, the J gene TRBJ2-6, with a possible D match to TRBD2 (5 bases). Germline values: CDR1 SGHVS, CDR2 FQNEAQ. CDR3 length equals 17 residues. Trimming took 3 bases from V and 4 from J, leaving 16 bases between them. The CDR3 spells CASSLPQWGVGANVLTF. Here the CDR3 DNA reads TGTGCCAGCAGCTTGCCGCAGTGGGGAGTAGGGGCCAACGTCCTGACTTTC.

The rearrangement links TRBV6-1 to TRBJ2-7; possibly TRBD1 for D (6 bases). V lost 2 bases, J lost 3 bases, and 14 bases lay in between. Germline V lookup: CDR1 MNHNS, CDR2 SASEGT. The CDR3 sequence is 15 residues long. The CDR3 bases are TGTGCCAGCAGTGAAAAACAGGGAATTAGCTACGAGCAGTACTTC. Protein product: CASSEKQGISYEQYF.